Listed here are 3 T cell receptor beta chains from one sample, sequenced in a study of CD8 T cells in Susac syndrome. RNA, at about 0.45 to 1 ug, was reverse transcribed with random hexamers. Each CDR3 protein is one row after TCRdb ran MiXCR on the immunoSEQ multiplex PCR reads. The sample shows around 45,000 distinct CDR3 sequences, more than 85% of them seen only once. Sequences were obtained from CD8+ T cells from PBMCs. These receptor sequences come from a human donor in good health.

This sequence joins TRBV2 and TRBJ2-5, with no clear D. The CDR3 loop spans 14 amino acids. With 6 bases removed from V and 4 bases from J, the gap between germline ends came to 15 bases. Germline V CDR1 and CDR2: SNHLY, FYNNEI. The CDR3 coding sequence is TGTGCCAGCAGCCCACCGGGCCACGGAGAGACCCAGTACTTC. Its translation is CASSPPGHGETQYF.

This clonotype appeared once. J is TRBJ2-7 and V is TRBV29-1; 15 bases fit TRBD2. The CDR3 covers 16 residues. The V gene end was trimmed by 0 bases and the J gene end by 4 bases; junction bases not matched to a gene: 4. Germline-derived CDR1 and CDR2 are SQVTM and ANQGSEA. CDR3 DNA: TGCAGCGTTGAAGACCTGGGACTAGCGGGAGGTTACGAGCAGTACTTC. The encoded protein is CSVEDLGLAGGYEQYF.

The genes are TRBV7-2 and TRBJ1-5, with D possibly being TRBD1 (6 bases). CDR3 length: 15 amino acids. CDR1 and CDR2 from the germline V gene are SGHTA and FQGNSA. Between the trimmed V and J ends, which lost 2 bases and 5 bases, there was a span of 13 bases. CDR3 protein: CASSLLWGAHQPQHF. DNA of the CDR3: TGTGCCAGCAGCTTATTGTGGGGGGCGCATCAGCCCCAGCATTTT.